A single sample gave rise to the 26 T cell receptor beta chains below, sequenced in a study of CD8 T cells in Susac syndrome. Reverse transcription used about 0.45 to 1 ug RNA and random hexamers. MiXCR, applied by TCRdb to the immunoSEQ multiplex PCR reads, yields one record per CDR3 protein. The table includes roughly 50,000 distinct CDR3 sequences, roughly 93% detected once. The sample taken for sequencing was CD8+ T cells from PBMCs. All receptors come from a human donor in good health.

The chain recombines TRBV7-9 with TRBJ1-2; possible D gene TRBD1, 6 bases. Trimming shortened V by 4 bases and J by 2 bases, and 11 bases separated the two germline ends. This CDR3 is built from 14 residues. Germline lookup yields CDR1 SEHNR and CDR2 FQNEAQ (reference sequence). DNA of the CDR3: TGTGCCAGCAGCTCTGGACAGCTAAACTATGGCTACACCTTC. Amino acid sequence: CASSSGQLNYGYTF.

The gene calls are TRBV20-1 and TRBJ1-1, with D unresolved. Trimming removed 4 bases at V and 1 base at J, with 10 bases between. Germline CDR1 DFQATT, CDR2 SNEGSKA (reference sequence). The CDR3 sequence is 13 residues long. Here the CDR3 reads CSATTRWNTEAFF. In DNA form, the CDR3 reads TGCAGTGCTACAACACGATGGAACACTGAAGCTTTCTTT.

The chain joins TRBV5-6 to TRBJ2-7, with 10 bases lining up with TRBD1. V shed 4 bases, J shed 0 bases, and the junction held 4 bases outside the gene matches. The CDR3 has 15 residues. The germline V gene encodes CDR1 SGHDT and CDR2 YYEEEE. The CDR3 region is CASSVGQGFSYEQYF. For the CDR3, the DNA is TGTGCCAGCAGCGTGGGACAGGGGTTCTCCTACGAGCAGTACTTC.

The gene calls are TRBV28 and TRBJ2-7, with 7 bases that match TRBD2. Germline CDR1 reads MDHEN; CDR2 reads SYDVKM. After removal of 10 bases from V and 6 bases from J, the junction contained 12 bases not matched to a gene. This CDR3 comprises 13 residues. DNA for the CDR3: TGTGCCACCTCGGGGGGTCTGTCCGGCGAGCAGTACTTC. Residues: CATSGGLSGEQYF.

V usage is TRBV29-1 and J usage is TRBJ1-1, with a weak D call TRBD1 (5 bases). V lost 5 bases, J lost 0 bases, and 10 bases lay in between. There are 13 residues in the CDR3. The germline gives CDR1 SQVTM, CDR2 ANQGSEA. Here the CDR3 DNA reads TGCAGCGTTTTCAGGGCCGTGAACACTGAAGCTTTCTTT. Residues: CSVFRAVNTEAFF.

The rearrangement joins TRBV6-5 to TRBJ1-1, with D hard to call. The CDR3 covers 15 residues. Germline V gene lookup returns CDR1 MNHEY and CDR2 SVGAGI. The V gene lost 0 bases and the J gene lost 7 bases, with 15 bases spanning the gap. CDR3 in amino acids: CASSYSTAGLGEAFF. For the CDR3, the DNA is TGTGCCAGCAGTTACTCGACTGCGGGGTTGGGTGAAGCTTTCTTT.

J is TRBJ2-5 and V is TRBV18; D may be TRBD1 (5 bases). CDR3 length: 15 residues. With 0 bases removed from V and 0 bases from J, the gap between germline ends came to 8 bases. Germline-derived CDR1 and CDR2 are KGHSH and LQKENI. The CDR3 reads CASSPPAGHQETQYF. DNA of the CDR3: TGTGCCAGCTCACCACCTGCAGGGCACCAAGAGACCCAGTACTTC.

The chain links TRBV6-6 to TRBJ2-7; unclear D gene. This CDR3 region has 15 residues. Germline V lookup: CDR1 MNHNY, CDR2 SVGAGI (reference sequence). V was pared by 0 bases and J by 2 bases, with 11 bases between. Written as DNA, the CDR3 is TGTGCCAGCAGTTACTCTATATGGGGTGCCTACGAGCAGTACTTC. As protein: CASSYSIWGAYEQYF.

The V call is TRBV19, the J call TRBJ2-1; unclear D gene. Germline CDR1 LNHDA, CDR2 SQIVND (reference sequence). The length of the CDR3 is 11 residues. V was cut by 4 bases and J by 6 bases, with 4 bases left in between. The CDR3: CASSKGNEQFF. The DNA of the CDR3 is TGTGCCAGTAGTAAGGGCAATGAGCAGTTCTTC. The whole variable domain, filled in from reference TRBV19 and TRBJ2-1, reads DGGITQSPKYLFRKEGQNVTLSCEQNLNHDAMYWYRQDPGQGLRLIYYSQIVNDFQKGDIAEGYSVSREKKESFPLTVTSAQKNPTAFYLCASSKGNEQFFGPGTRLTVL.

V usage is TRBV7-6 and J usage is TRBJ2-5, with a possible D match to TRBD2 (6 bases). Germline-derived CDR1 and CDR2 are SGHVS and FNYEAQ. CDR3 size: 15 residues. V was cut by 1 base and J by 4 bases, with 13 bases left in between. The CDR3 loop is CASSLVGGVGETQYF. Here the CDR3 DNA reads TGTGCCAGCAGCTTAGTAGGCGGGGTTGGAGAGACCCAGTACTTC.

This clonotype has only one observation. This sequence joins TRBV20-1 and TRBJ2-5; D may be TRBD2 (6 bases). The CDR3 consists of 14 residues. Germline CDR1 DFQATT, CDR2 SNEGSKA (reference sequence). Trimming removed 1 base at V and 5 bases at J, with 14 bases between. CDR3 sequence: CSARAGRRAETQYF. CDR3 bases: TGCAGTGCTAGAGCCGGAAGGAGGGCGGAGACCCAGTACTTC.

The V call is TRBV15, the J call TRBJ2-1; tentatively, D is TRBD2 (7 bases). Germline-derived CDR1 and CDR2 are LNHNV and YYDKDF (reference sequence). The CDR3 length is 18 residues. With 0 bases removed from V and 3 bases from J, the gap between germline ends came to 18 bases. CDR3 DNA: TGTGCCACCAGCAGAGAGGGGGGGGCGGGGCCACTCTACAATGAGCAGTTCTTC. Amino acid sequence: CATSREGGAGPLYNEQFF.

The chain couples TRBV5-4 to TRBJ2-7, with D maybe TRBD2 (6 bases). V was clipped by 3 bases and J by 4 bases, with 14 bases between them. The CDR3 is made up of 14 amino acids. Germline assignment: CDR1 SGHNT and CDR2 YYREEE (reference sequence). CDR3 DNA sequence: TGTGCCAGCAGCTCTGATCAGCGGGTTTACGAGCAGTACTTC. Translating it yields CASSSDQRVYEQYF.

The chain combines TRBV12-3 or TRBV12-4 with TRBJ1-1, with TRBD1 as a possible D gene (5 bases). The V and J ends lost 3 bases and 2 bases respectively, with 10 bases between them. This CDR3 spans 14 amino acids. The DNA for the CDR3 is TGTGCCAGCAGTTTCCGGGACGGTAACACTGAAGCTTTCTTT. Translation: CASSFRDGNTEAFF.

The rearrangement uses TRBV5-6 and TRBJ2-7; D is unclear. V lost 1 base and J lost 5, with 7 bases in between. Germline CDR1 and CDR2: SGHDT and YYEEEE. This CDR3 is 12 amino acids long. This CDR3 reads CASSLISNEQYF. CDR3 bases: TGTGCCAGCAGCTTGATCTCGAACGAGCAGTACTTC.

The CDR3 loop reads CAWSVEETQYF. For the CDR3, the DNA is TGTGCCTGGAGTGTAGAGGAGACCCAGTACTTC. The chain has TRBV30 and TRBJ2-5; D is ambiguous. V gave up 0 bases and J gave up 5 bases, with 4 bases separating them. Germline CDR1 reads GTSNPN; CDR2 reads SVGIG (reference sequence). The CDR3 has 11 residues.

The genes are TRBV7-9 and TRBJ2-2; 9 bases are a match to TRBD2. Germline V gene lookup returns CDR1 SEHNR and CDR2 FQNEAQ (reference sequence). The CDR3 length is 17 residues. The junction had 8 bases not matched to a gene; V was cut back by 5 bases and J by 1 base. The CDR3 coding sequence is TGTGCCAGCAGCCCCCTCTTAGCGGGAGTGAACACCGGGGAGCTGTTTTTT. Protein: CASSPLLAGVNTGELFF.

The genes are TRBV29-1 and TRBJ2-2; 8 bases match TRBD2. The CDR3 contains 13 residues. Germline V gives CDR1 SQVTM, CDR2 ANQGSEA. V trimming: 6 bases; J trimming: 7 bases; junction bases outside the gene matches: 7. CDR3 residues: CSVKRETGGELFF. The CDR3 region has the DNA TGCAGCGTAAAGCGGGAGACGGGCGGGGAGCTGTTTTTT.

This clonotype was seen just once. CDR3 region: CASSPTPGELDTQYF. CDR3 DNA sequence: TGTGCCAGCTCACCGACTCCGGGGGAGCTAGATACGCAGTATTTT. The chain has TRBV18 and TRBJ2-3, with D perhaps TRBD2 (6 bases). From germline, CDR1 is KGHSH and CDR2 LQKENI. The CDR3 sequence is 15 residues long. Trimming took 3 bases from V and 5 from J, leaving 15 bases between them.

CDR3 region: CASGRTMGQGGEKLFF. CDR3 bases: TGTGCCAGCGGGCGGACCATGGGACAGGGAGGCGAAAAACTGTTTTTT. The rearrangement joins TRBV9 to TRBJ1-4; 9 bases map to TRBD1. The trim removed 7 bases at V and 8 bases at J, leaving 15 bases unmatched. CDR1 is SGDLS, CDR2 YYNGEE, per germline. CDR3 length: 16 amino acids.

V gene TRBV4-1 combines with J gene TRBJ1-5; 11 nucleotides line up with TRBD1. V shed 4 bases and J 3 bases; nucleotides not matched to a gene: 2. Germline CDR1 reads MGHRA; CDR2 reads YSYEKL. This CDR3 has 15 residues. The CDR3 nucleotides read TGCGCCAGCAGCCTGGGACAGGGGGTCAATCAGCCCCAGCATTTT. Residues: CASSLGQGVNQPQHF.

This rearrangement joins TRBV20-1 to TRBJ2-1; 11 positions agree with TRBD2. Trimming cost V 0 bases and J 7 bases; bases outside gene matches: 2. Per germline, CDR1 DFQATT and CDR2 SNEGSKA (reference sequence). The CDR3 extends over 14 amino acids. The CDR3 spells CSARDGTSGNEQFF. CDR3 coding DNA: TGCAGTGCTAGAGATGGGACTAGCGGTAATGAGCAGTTCTTC.

The rearrangement links TRBV5-4 to TRBJ2-3; unclear D gene. Germline CDR1 and CDR2: SGHNT and YYREEE (reference sequence). The CDR3 consists of 16 residues. Trimming shortened V by 0 bases and J by 1 base, and 12 bases separated the two germline ends. The chain's CDR3 is CASSLENPTGTDTQYF. The CDR3 DNA sequence: TGTGCCAGCAGCTTGGAGAACCCGACCGGCACAGATACGCAGTATTTT.

The chain joins TRBV5-6 to TRBJ2-7; 10 bases align to TRBD2. Trimming cost V 0 bases and J 7 bases; bases outside gene matches: 7. The CDR3 spans 15 residues. Germline lookup yields CDR1 SGHDT and CDR2 YYEEEE. The CDR3 reads CASSLALAGVIEQYF. The CDR3 coding sequence is TGTGCCAGCAGCTTGGCTCTAGCGGGAGTGATAGAGCAGTACTTC.

V usage is TRBV6-5 and J usage is TRBJ2-7; D possibly corresponds to TRBD2 (5 bases). CDR1 is MNHEY, CDR2 SVGAGI, per germline. V gave up 5 bases and J gave up 6 bases, with 11 bases separating them. This CDR3 region has 12 residues. CDR3 DNA: TGTGCCAGCAGTCGAGGGTCCGTCGAGCAGTACTTC. Translated, it gives CASSRGSVEQYF.

The chain has TRBV29-1 and TRBJ2-7; D is perhaps TRBD2 (5 bases). The CDR3 spans 12 residues. The germline V gene has CDR1 SQVTM and CDR2 ANQGSEA. Between the trimmed V and J ends, which lost 6 bases and 2 bases, there was a span of 11 bases. The CDR3 DNA reads as TGCAGCGTGAGACGGGAAACCTACGAGCAGTACTTC. Protein: CSVRRETYEQYF.